The rows below give T cell receptor beta chains drawn from one sample of a study of blood T cell repertoires in COVID-19. Some clones are missing from TCRdb's copy, which holds only in-frame ones; the method was immunoSEQ multiplex PCR. The table lists approximately 220,000 clones, 88% of them singletons. Sequencing input: PBMCs or T cells enriched from blood (not recorded which). The receptors stem from a woman younger than 45 who had recovered from COVID-19. Both conserved end residues are part of each CDR3. The D gene is left open where the match is weak. Where a row states a size, it is once, few, many or the class of an expanded clone; other rows omit it.

NA | NA | TRBJ1-1 | TRBV4-3 | TGCGCCAGCAGCCAAGATCGGGGAGGAGACACTGAAGCTTTCTTT | CASSQDRGGDTEAFF
NA | TRBD2 | TRBJ2-1 | TRBV7-9 | TGTGCCAGCACCCACGCCGGGACTAGCCGTTACAATGAGCAGTTCTTC | CASTHAGTSRYNEQFF
once | NA | TRBJ1-2 | TRBV9 | TGTGCCAGCAGCGTAGGAGGGGAGGTGAACTATGGCTACACCTTC | CASSVGGEVNYGYTF
NA | NA | TRBJ2-3 | TRBV5-6 | TGTGCCAGCAGCTCAATCAGGGCCTCTAGCACAGATACGCAGTATTTT | CASSSIRASSTDTQYF
NA | NA | TRBJ2-7 | TRBV3-1/TRBV3-2 | TGTGCCAGCAGTCAAGCCGACAGGGGAGGGGAGCAGTACTTC | CASSQADRGGEQYF
NA | TRBD1 | TRBJ1-3 | TRBV13 | TGTGCCAGCAGCTTAACAGGGGGTTACTCTGGAAACACCATATATTTT | CASSLTGGYSGNTIYF
once | NA | TRBJ1-2 | TRBV4-2 | TGTGCCAGCAGTTCCGGGAACCGAGTCTATGGCTACACCTTC | CASSSGNRVYGYTF
NA | NA | TRBJ1-1 | TRBV29-1 | TGCAGCGTAGCCACTGAAGCTTTCTTT | CSVATEAFF
NA | TRBD1 | TRBJ2-5 | TRBV5-4 | TGTGCCAGCAGCTTGGCCAAAGACAGGGGCGCAGAGACCCAGTACTTC | CASSLAKDRGAETQYF
few | NA | TRBJ2-7 | TRBV7-3 | TGTGCCAGCACCCGGGTCCTCCGTCGGTTGCCACTCTCCTACGAGCAGTACTTC | CASTRVLRRLPLSYEQYF
NA | NA | TRBJ1-1 | TRBV5-5 | TGTGCCAGCAGCTTCTCGTCGGAGGGGAGTATTGAAGCTTTCTTT | CASSFSSEGSIEAFF
NA | NA | TRBJ1-5 | TRBV19 | TGTGCCAGTATTGGCAGGCATTATAGCAATCAGCCCCAGCATTTT | CASIGRHYSNQPQHF
NA | NA | TRBJ1-3 | TRBV18 | TGTGCCAGCTCACCGGTACAAGGGGTCTCTGGAAACACCATATATTTT | CASSPVQGVSGNTIYF
NA | TRBD1 | TRBJ2-1 | TRBV9 | TGTGCCAGCAGCGTGGCCGGGACAGCGTACAATGAGCAGTTCTTC | CASSVAGTAYNEQFF
NA | NA | TRBJ2-3 | TRBV7-2 | TGTGCCAGCAGTCAAGAGGTGGCGGGGAGCACCACAGATACGCAGTATTTT | CASSQEVAGSTTDTQYF
NA | NA | TRBJ1-1 | TRBV12-3/TRBV12-4 | TGTGCCAGCAGTTTTAGGGGGGGGTTTGAAGCTTTCTTT | CASSFRGGFEAFF
once | TRBD1 | TRBJ1-6 | TRBV12-3/TRBV12-4 | TGTGCCAGCAGACTTACAGGGGGTTCACCCCTCCACTTT | CASRLTGGSPLHF
NA | NA | TRBJ1-4 | TRBV6-5 | TGTGCCACCTTGCCCGGGGGATCTGGGGAAAAACTGTTTTTT | CATLPGGSGEKLFF
NA | NA | TRBJ2-2 | TRBV2 | TGTGCCAGCAGGGGACAGAACACCGGGGAGCTGTTTTTT | CASRGQNTGELFF
NA | NA | TRBJ2-6 | TRBV19 | TGTGCAAGTACTCCGGACAGATACCCTGGGGCCAACGTCCTGACTTTC | CASTPDRYPGANVLTF
NA | NA | TRBJ1-2 | TRBV5-4 | TGTGCCAGCAGCTTAAGTCGGGGCTATGGCTACACCTTC | CASSLSRGYGYTF
once | TRBD2 | TRBJ2-3 | TRBV7-2 | TGTGCCAGCATCCCTAGCGGGGTTAGCACAGATACGCAGTATTTT | CASIPSGVSTDTQYF
few | NA | TRBJ1-6 | TRBV5-1 | TGCGCCAGCGCGGGGGAATCGGTAAATTCACCCCTCCACTTT | CASAGESVNSPLHF
NA | NA | TRBJ1-5 | TRBV7-2 | TGTGCCAGCAGCTTAATCGCCTCCTCTCCGGGATTTCAGCCCCAGCATTTT | CASSLIASSPGFQPQHF
NA | NA | TRBJ2-3 | TRBV24-1 | TGTGCCACCAGTGACGGCGGGGCTGACACAGATACGCAGTATTTT | CATSDGGADTDTQYF
NA | TRBD1 | TRBJ1-2 | TRBV9 | TGTGCCAGCAGCTCAGAAATGGGACGGTCGACAGGGTTATCTGGCTACACCTTC | CASSSEMGRSTGLSGYTF
NA | TRBD2 | TRBJ2-5 | TRBV5-1 | TGCGCCAGCAGCCCAAGTCCGGGACTAGCGGGGGGAGGCGAGACCCAGTACTTC | CASSPSPGLAGGGETQYF